This TCR beta chain was retrieved from a study of tumor-infiltrating lymphocytes in primary liver carcinoma. Study details: Spanning 30 to 69 years of age, the patients were men and women. There were tumors of stage T1-T3 N0M0, each 4.2 to 10 cm across. Study-level findings and limits: The study found tumor-adjacent and tumor-blood pairs overlapped less than tumor region pairs.

Points on this clonotype: Its target is unknown.

Taking about 19-31 mg of unsorted bulk tissue, the authors co-extracted RNA and DNA. These patients lived with chronic HBV infection and had never been treated. The authors made TCR beta cDNA from roughly 480 ng total RNA with a constant-region primer. Construction of TCR beta libraries relied on three successive nested multiplex PCR rounds employing slightly modified ARM-PCR. The two initial PCR rounds, roughly 9 cycles each, used TRBV1-TRBV30 forward and C-beta reverse primers. TCRdb re-called the multiplex PCR reads with MiXCR, one entry per CDR3 protein. The table has fewer than 85,000 distinct CDR3 sequences, 69% seen once. CDR3 length: 15 amino acids. CDR1 and CDR2 from the germline V gene are SGHAT and FQNNGV. V shed 5 bases and J shed 3 bases, with 14 bases lying between them.

Sample: tumor-adjacent normal liver tissue. This rearrangement joins TRBV11-2 to TRBJ1-5, with D unclear. This TCR was recovered from a man aged 40-49 years with primary liver carcinoma and hepatitis B virus infection. The CDR3 here is CASSLGRQLNQPQHF. The CDR3 DNA reads TGTGCCAGCAGCCTAGGGCGACAACTCAATCAGCCCCAGCATTTT.